Sequencing of this T cell receptor (beta chain) was carried out in a study of blood T cell repertoires in COVID-19. Some clones are missing from TCRdb's copy, which holds only in-frame ones; the method was immunoSEQ multiplex PCR. The data contain some 130,000 clones, 55% to 75% of them singletons. The ends lost 4 bases at V and 4 bases at J; junction bases unmatched: 12. Germline loops: CDR1 SGHKS, CDR2 YYEKEE (reference sequence). CDR3 length: 18 residues. This clone occurred a few times. This clonotype was obtained from a woman aged 70 to 79 with acute or convalescent COVID-19. The rearrangement uses TRBV5-5 and TRBJ2-6, with 9 bases fitting TRBD1. Sequencing input: peripheral blood. CDR3 amino acids: CASSRTGAAHEGANVLTF. The CDR3 bases are TGTGCCAGCAGCCGGACAGGGGCCGCCCATGAAGGGGCCAACGTCCTGACTTTC.